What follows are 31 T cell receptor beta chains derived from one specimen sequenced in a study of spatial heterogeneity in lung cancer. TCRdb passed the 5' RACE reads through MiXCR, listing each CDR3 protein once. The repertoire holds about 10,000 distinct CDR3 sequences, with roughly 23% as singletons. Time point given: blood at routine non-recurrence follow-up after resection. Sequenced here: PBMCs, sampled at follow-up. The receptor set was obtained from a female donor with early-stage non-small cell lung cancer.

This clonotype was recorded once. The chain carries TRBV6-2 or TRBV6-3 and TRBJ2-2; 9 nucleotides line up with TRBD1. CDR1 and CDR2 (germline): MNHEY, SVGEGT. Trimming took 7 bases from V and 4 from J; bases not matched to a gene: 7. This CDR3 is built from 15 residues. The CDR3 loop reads CASTGDRVATGELFF. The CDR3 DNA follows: TGTGCCAGCACCGGGGACAGGGTGGCCACCGGGGAGCTGTTTTTT.

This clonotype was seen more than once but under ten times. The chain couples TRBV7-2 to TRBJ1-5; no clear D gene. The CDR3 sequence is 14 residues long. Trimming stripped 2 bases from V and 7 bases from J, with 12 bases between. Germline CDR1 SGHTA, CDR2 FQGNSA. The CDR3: CASSLLAGRQPQHF. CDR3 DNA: TGTGCCAGCAGCTTATTAGCGGGGAGACAGCCCCAGCATTTT.

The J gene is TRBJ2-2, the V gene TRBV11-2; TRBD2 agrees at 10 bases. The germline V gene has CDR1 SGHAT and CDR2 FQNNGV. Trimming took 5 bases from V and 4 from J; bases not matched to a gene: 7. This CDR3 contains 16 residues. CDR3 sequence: CASSPSGRGGTGELFF. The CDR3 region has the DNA TGTGCCAGCAGCCCAAGCGGGAGGGGGGGCACCGGGGAGCTGTTTTTT.

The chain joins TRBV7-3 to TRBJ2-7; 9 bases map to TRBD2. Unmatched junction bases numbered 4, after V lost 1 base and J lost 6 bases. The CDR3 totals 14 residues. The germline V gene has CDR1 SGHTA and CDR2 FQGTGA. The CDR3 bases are TGTGCCAGCAGCTTAAAAGCGGGAGGAACCGAGCAGTACTTC. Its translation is CASSLKAGGTEQYF.

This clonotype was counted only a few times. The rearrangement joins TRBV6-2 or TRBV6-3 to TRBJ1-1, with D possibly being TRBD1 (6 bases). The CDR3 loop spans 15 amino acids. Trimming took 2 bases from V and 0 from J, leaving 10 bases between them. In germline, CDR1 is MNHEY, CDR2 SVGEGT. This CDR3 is CASSYPGHLNTEAFF. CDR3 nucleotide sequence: TGTGCCAGCAGTTACCCGGGACACCTGAACACTGAAGCTTTCTTT.

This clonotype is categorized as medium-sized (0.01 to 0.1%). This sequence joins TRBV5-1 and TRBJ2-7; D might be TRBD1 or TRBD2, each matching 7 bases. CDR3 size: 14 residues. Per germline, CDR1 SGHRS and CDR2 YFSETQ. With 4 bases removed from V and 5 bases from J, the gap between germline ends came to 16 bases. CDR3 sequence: CASSAGEGGDEQYF. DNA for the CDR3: TGCGCCAGCAGCGCGGGGGAAGGGGGCGACGAGCAGTACTTC.

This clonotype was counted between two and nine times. The CDR3 spells CASSPTLAGGGTTQYF. Here the CDR3 DNA reads TGTGCCAGCAGCCCAACTCTAGCGGGAGGTGGGACTACGCAGTATTTT. The chain is built from TRBV5-6 and TRBJ2-3, with 11 nucleotides matching TRBD2. There are 16 residues in the CDR3. V shed 4 bases and J 8 bases; nucleotides not matched to a gene: 12. Germline V gene sequence: CDR1 SGHDT, CDR2 YYEEEE.

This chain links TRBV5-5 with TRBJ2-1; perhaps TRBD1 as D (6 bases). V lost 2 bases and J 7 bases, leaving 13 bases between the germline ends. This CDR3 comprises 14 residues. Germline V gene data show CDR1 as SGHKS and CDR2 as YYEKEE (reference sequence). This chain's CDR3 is CASSFGRGNNEQFF. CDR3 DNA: TGTGCCAGCAGCTTCGGCAGGGGTAATAATGAGCAGTTCTTC.

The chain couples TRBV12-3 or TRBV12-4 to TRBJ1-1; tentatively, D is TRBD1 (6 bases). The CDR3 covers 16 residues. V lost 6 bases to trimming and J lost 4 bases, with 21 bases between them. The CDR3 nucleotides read TGTGCCAGCAGCCCTCCGGTGGGGGGCTTGACCACTGAAGCTTTCTTT. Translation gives CASSPPVGGLTTEAFF.

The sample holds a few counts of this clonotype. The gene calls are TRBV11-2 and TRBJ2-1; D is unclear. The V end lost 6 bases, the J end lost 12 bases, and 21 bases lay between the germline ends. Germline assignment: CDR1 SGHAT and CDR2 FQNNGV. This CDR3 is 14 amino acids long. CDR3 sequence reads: CASSRSWGLEGQFF. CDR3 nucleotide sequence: TGTGCCAGCAGTCGCTCGTGGGGATTGGAAGGGCAGTTCTTC.

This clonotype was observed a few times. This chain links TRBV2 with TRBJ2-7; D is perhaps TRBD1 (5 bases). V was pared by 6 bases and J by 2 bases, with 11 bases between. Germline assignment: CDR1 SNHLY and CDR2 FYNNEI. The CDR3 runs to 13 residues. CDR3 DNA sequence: TGTGCCAGCAGCACATACAGGACCTACGAGCAGTACTTC. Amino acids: CASSTYRTYEQYF.

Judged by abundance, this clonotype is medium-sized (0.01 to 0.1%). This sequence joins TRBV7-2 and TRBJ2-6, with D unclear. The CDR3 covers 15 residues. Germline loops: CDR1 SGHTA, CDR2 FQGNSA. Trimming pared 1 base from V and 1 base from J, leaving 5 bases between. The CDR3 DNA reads TGTGCCAGCAGCTTAGGGGGTTCTGGGGCCAACGTCCTGACTTTC. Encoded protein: CASSLGGSGANVLTF.

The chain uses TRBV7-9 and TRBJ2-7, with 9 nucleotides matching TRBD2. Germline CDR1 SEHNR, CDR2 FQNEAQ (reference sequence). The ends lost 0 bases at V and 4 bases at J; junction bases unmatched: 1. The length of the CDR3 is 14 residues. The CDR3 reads CASSLASGSYEQYF. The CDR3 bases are TGTGCCAGCAGCTTAGCTAGCGGGAGTTACGAGCAGTACTTC.

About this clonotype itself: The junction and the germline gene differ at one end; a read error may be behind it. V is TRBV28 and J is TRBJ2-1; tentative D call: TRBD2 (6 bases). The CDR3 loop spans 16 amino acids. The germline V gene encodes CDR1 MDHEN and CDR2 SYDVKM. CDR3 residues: CASRPPLGGSYNDQFF. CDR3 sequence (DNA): TGTGCCAGCAGGCCTCCCCTGGGGGGTTCCTACAATGATCAGTTCTTC.

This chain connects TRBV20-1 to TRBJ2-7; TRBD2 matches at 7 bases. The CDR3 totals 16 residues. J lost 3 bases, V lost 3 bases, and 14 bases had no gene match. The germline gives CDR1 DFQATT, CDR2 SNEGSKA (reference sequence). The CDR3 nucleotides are TGCAGTGCTAGCGGGCGACTAGGCGGGGGATACTACGAGCAGTACTTC. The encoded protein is CSASGRLGGGYYEQYF.

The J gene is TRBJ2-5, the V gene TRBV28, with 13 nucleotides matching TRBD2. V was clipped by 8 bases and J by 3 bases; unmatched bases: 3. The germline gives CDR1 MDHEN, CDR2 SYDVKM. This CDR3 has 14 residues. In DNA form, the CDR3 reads TGTGCCAGCGGCGGACTAGCGGGAGAAGAGACCCAGTACTTC. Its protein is CASGGLAGEETQYF.

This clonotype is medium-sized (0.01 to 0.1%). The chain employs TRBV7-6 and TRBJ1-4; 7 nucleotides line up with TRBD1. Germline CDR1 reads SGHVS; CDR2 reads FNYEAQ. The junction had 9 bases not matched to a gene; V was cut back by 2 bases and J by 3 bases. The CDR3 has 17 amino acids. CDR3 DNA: TGTGCCAGCAGCTTACCGCAACCGGGACAGCCTAATGAAAAACTGTTTTTT. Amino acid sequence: CASSLPQPGQPNEKLFF.

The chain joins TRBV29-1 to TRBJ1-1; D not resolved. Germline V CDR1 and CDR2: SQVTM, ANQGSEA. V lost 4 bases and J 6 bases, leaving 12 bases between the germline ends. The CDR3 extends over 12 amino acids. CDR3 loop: CSVAPFAAEAFF. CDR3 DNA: TGCAGCGTTGCCCCGTTTGCCGCTGAAGCTTTCTTT.

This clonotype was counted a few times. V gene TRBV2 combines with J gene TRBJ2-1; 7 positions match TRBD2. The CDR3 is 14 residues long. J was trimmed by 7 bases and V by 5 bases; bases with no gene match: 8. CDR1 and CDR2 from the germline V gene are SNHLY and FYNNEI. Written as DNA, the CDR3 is TGTGCCAGCAGTATAGGACTAGATGGAAATGAGCAGTTCTTC. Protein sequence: CASSIGLDGNEQFF.

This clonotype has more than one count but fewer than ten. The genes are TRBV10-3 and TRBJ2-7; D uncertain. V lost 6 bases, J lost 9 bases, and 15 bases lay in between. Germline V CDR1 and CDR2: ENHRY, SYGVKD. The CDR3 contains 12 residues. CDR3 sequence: CAISTVGAGQYF. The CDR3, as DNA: TGTGCCATCAGCACGGTAGGAGCAGGGCAGTACTTC.

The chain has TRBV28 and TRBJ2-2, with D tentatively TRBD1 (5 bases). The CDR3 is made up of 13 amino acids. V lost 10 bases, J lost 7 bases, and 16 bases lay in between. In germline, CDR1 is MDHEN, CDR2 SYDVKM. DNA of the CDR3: TGTGCCAACACCCAGGGAAAAGGCGGGGAGCTGTTTTTT. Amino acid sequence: CANTQGKGGELFF. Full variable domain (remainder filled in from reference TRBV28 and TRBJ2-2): DVKVTQSSRYLVKRTGEKVFLECVQDMDHENMFWYRQDPGLGLRLIYFSYDVKMKEKGDIPEGYSVSREKKERFSLILESASTNQTSMYLCANTQGKGGELFFGEGSRLTVL.

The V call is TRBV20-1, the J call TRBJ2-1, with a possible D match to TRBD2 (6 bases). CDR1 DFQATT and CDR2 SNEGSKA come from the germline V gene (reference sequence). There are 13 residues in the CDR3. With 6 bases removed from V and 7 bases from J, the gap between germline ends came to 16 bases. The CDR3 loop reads CSAPYGSSNEQFF. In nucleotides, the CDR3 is TGCAGTGCCCCGTACGGGAGCTCTAATGAGCAGTTCTTC.

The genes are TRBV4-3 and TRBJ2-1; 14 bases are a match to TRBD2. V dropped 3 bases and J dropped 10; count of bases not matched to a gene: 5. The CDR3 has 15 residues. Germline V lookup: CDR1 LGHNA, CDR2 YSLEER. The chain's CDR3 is CASSQGLAGDGEQFF. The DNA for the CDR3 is TGCGCCAGCAGCCAGGGACTAGCGGGAGATGGAGAGCAGTTCTTC.

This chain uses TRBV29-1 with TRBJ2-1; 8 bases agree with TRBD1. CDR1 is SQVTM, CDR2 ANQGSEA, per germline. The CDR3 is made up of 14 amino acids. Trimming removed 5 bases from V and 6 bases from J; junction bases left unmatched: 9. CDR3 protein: CSVFTDRGINEQFF. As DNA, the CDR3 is TGCAGCGTTTTCACCGACAGGGGAATCAATGAGCAGTTCTTC.

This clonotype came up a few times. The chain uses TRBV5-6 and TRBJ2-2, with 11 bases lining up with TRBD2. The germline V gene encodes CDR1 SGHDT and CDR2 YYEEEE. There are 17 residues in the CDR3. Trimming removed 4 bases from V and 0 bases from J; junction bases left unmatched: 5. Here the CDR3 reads CASSPGLAGANTGELFF. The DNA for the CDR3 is TGTGCCAGCAGCCCTGGACTAGCGGGTGCGAACACCGGGGAGCTGTTTTTT.

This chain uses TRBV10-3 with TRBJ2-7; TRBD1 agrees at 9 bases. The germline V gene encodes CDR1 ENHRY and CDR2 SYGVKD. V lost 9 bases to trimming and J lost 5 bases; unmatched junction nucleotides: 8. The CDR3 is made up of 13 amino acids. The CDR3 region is CAIGTGSNDEQYF. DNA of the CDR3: TGTGCCATTGGGACAGGGAGCAACGACGAGCAGTACTTC.

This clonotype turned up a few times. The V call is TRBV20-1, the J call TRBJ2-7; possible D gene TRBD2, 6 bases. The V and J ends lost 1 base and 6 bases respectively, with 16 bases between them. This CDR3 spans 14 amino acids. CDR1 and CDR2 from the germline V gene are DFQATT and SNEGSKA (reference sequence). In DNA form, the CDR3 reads TGCAGTGCTAGAGGGGGCCCGGGGGAACTCGAGCAGTACTTC. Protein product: CSARGGPGELEQYF.

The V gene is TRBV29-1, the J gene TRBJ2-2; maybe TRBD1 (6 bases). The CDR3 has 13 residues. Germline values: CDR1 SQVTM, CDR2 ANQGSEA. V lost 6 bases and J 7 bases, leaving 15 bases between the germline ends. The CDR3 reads CSVVTQGSGELFF. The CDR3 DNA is TGCAGCGTGGTGACCCAGGGGAGCGGGGAGCTGTTTTTT.

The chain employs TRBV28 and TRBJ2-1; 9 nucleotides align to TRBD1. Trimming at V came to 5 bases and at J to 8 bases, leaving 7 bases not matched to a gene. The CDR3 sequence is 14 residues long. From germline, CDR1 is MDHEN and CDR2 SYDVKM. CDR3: CASSPGTGIDEQFF. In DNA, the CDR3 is TGTGCCAGCAGTCCCGGGACAGGGATAGATGAGCAGTTCTTC. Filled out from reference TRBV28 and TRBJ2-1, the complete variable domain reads DVKVTQSSRYLVKRTGEKVFLECVQDMDHENMFWYRQDPGLGLRLIYFSYDVKMKEKGDIPEGYSVSREKKERFSLILESASTNQTSMYLCASSPGTGIDEQFFGPGTRLTVL.

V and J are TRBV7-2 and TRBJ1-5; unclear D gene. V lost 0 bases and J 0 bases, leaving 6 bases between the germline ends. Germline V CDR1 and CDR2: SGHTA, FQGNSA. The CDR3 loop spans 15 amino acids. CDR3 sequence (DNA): TGTGCCAGCAGCTTAGCGGGATATAGCAATCAGCCCCAGCATTTT. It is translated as CASSLAGYSNQPQHF.

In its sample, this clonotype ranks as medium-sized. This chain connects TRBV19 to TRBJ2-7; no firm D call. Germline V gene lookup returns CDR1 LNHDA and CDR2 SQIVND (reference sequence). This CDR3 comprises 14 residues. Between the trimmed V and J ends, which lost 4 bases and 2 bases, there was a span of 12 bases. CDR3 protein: CASSNAQTTYEQYF. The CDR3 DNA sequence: TGTGCCAGTAGTAATGCTCAGACAACCTACGAGCAGTACTTC.